A selection of T cell receptor beta chains follows, all from one sample in a study of shared clonotypes between healthy human individuals. Generated by immunoSEQ multiplex PCR, the TCRdb table keeps only in-frame clones and is missing some. The data contain roughly 2.2 million clones, over 85% of them singletons. Sequenced: naive CD4+ T cells from PBMCs. The source is a man between 18 and 29 years old in good health. Some clones in this sample may be carry-over from other donors' samples. Both conserved end residues are part of each CDR3. A D gene is named only where the DNA matches it firmly.

TRBJ2-7 | TRBV9 | TRBD2 | CASSGISGNVNF
TRBJ1-2 | TRBV18 | . | CASSPSTNWDYGYTF
TRBJ2-3 | TRBV20-1 | . | CSAGSRGTQYF
TRBJ1-3 | TRBV6-5 | . | CASSYGVHSGNTIYF
TRBJ2-4 | TRBV5-1 | . | CASSREGGHIQYF
TRBJ1-1 | TRBV28 | . | CASSLAGFLNTEAFF
TRBJ2-5 | TRBV6-1 | . | CASVLTGIQETQYF
TRBJ2-7 | TRBV6-1 | TRBD1 | CASSDPGQGSSYEQYF
TRBJ2-3 | TRBV7-9 | . | CASSFVADTQYF
TRBJ2-7 | TRBV10-2 | . | CASRRGYEQYF
TRBJ2-1 | TRBV14 | TRBD2 | CASSQERRAGWWDNEQFF
TRBJ2-2 | TRBV7-2 | . | CASSLARGPGELFF
TRBJ1-2 | TRBV7-2 | . | CASSPRQGGTRNGYTF
TRBJ2-5 | TRBV28 | . | CASSLSSGEGEETQYF
TRBJ2-1 | TRBV5-1 | . | CASSPLGGVGDEQFF